Described below is a single TCR beta chain sequence and its context. This record belongs to a study of blood T cell repertoires in COVID-19. Whole-study context: From the United States, Italy and Spain came samples of acute and convalescent COVID-19. Sources were T cells, B-cell-depleted T cells, or PBMCs; the material itself was cDNA or gDNA.

Per the study methods: Amplifying reference gene primers gave estimates of nucleated cell counts. The assay was immunoSEQ multiplex PCR, and TCRdb's table has in-frame clones only and misses some. D and trimming were read from the DNA, whereas the V and J calls and clone size are those reported in that table. Of about 120,000 clones in the sample, around 68% are singletons; the top ten hold around 8%. This receptor was identified in a woman aged 55-69 years with acute or convalescent COVID-19. The sample was peripheral blood.

The CDR3 spells CASSIERGQPQHF. CDR3 coding DNA: TGTGCCAGCAGCATCGAGCGAGGCCAGCCCCAGCATTTT. The gene calls are TRBV6-5 and TRBJ1-5; D is unresolved. The germline V and J ends were trimmed by 6 bases and 7 bases, with 13 bases remaining between them. The CDR3 consists of 13 residues. Per germline, CDR1 MNHEY and CDR2 SVGAGI.